The 32 T cell receptor beta chains below were found in one sample sequenced in a study of blood T cell repertoires in COVID-19. Libraries were prepared by immunoSEQ multiplex PCR; TCRdb keeps only in-frame clonotypes and omits some of them. This table holds around 190,000 clones, 75% to 85% found once. Sequencing was performed on peripheral blood. These receptor sequences come from a human donor in a cohort sampled during active COVID-19.

This clone was observed a few times. J is TRBJ1-4 and V is TRBV6-5; D ambiguous. V shed 8 bases and J shed 4 bases, with 8 bases lying between them. The germline V gene encodes CDR1 MNHEY and CDR2 SVGAGI. The CDR3 covers 12 residues. The CDR3 DNA reads as TGTGCCAGCGGGAGGAATAATGAAAAACTGTTTTTT. It is translated as CASGRNNEKLFF.

This clone has a single count. The chain carries TRBV7-3 and TRBJ2-7; 7 nucleotides agree with TRBD1. The CDR3 consists of 13 residues. Looked up from germline, CDR1 is SGHTA and CDR2 is FQGTGA. V lost 6 bases, J lost 6 bases, and 8 bases stayed unmatched. The CDR3 sequence is CASSNDRASEQYF. DNA of the CDR3: TGTGCCAGCAGTAACGACAGGGCTAGCGAGCAGTACTTC.

This clone has just one count. This chain links TRBV4-2 with TRBJ1-1; TRBD1 aligns across 7 bases. V lost 4 bases to trimming and J lost 1 base; unmatched junction nucleotides: 6. The CDR3 contains 15 residues. The germline gives CDR1 LGHNA, CDR2 YNFKEQ. In nucleotides, the CDR3 is TGTGCCAGCAGCCCCGAACAGGGGAGGAACACTGAAGCTTTCTTT. This encodes CASSPEQGRNTEAFF.

The gene calls are TRBV7-2 and TRBJ1-5; D gene uncertain. Trimming pared 0 bases from V and 6 bases from J, leaving 15 bases between. Germline loops: CDR1 SGHTA, CDR2 FQGNSA. The CDR3 length is 16 residues. The chain's CDR3 is CASSLAWAVRGQPQHF. In DNA, the CDR3 is TGTGCCAGCAGCTTAGCGTGGGCAGTCCGGGGTCAGCCCCAGCATTTT.

The chain joins TRBV27 to TRBJ2-7; 8 bases match TRBD1. The germline V gene encodes CDR1 MNHEY and CDR2 SMNVEV (reference sequence). This CDR3 comprises 15 residues. With 1 base clipped from V and 2 bases from J, the junction kept 4 bases outside the gene matches. The CDR3: CASSLFVQGAYEQYF. As DNA, the CDR3 is TGTGCCAGCAGTTTATTCGTACAGGGGGCCTACGAGCAGTACTTC.

The rearrangement uses TRBV3-1 (or the pseudogene TRBV3-2) and TRBJ1-4; D unclear. There are 15 residues in the CDR3. Germline V gives CDR1 LGHDT, CDR2 YNNKEL (reference sequence). The V end was cut by 1 base, the J end by 8 bases, with 14 bases between. In DNA form, the CDR3 reads TGTGCCAGCAGCCAAGCATCGAGGGTAAGCGAAAAACTGTTTTTT. Translated: CASSQASRVSEKLFF.

The genes are TRBV19 and TRBJ2-7; 10 bases line up with TRBD1. The germline gives CDR1 LNHDA, CDR2 SQIVND (reference sequence). Germline trimming cut 5 bases from V and 4 bases from J; bases unmatched to any gene: 11. The CDR3 consists of 16 residues. CDR3 in amino acids: CASSGMDRGRGYEQYF. As DNA, the CDR3 is TGTGCCAGTAGTGGAATGGACAGGGGGAGGGGATACGAGCAGTACTTC.

The chain joins TRBV15 to TRBJ2-2; 10 bases match TRBD2. This CDR3 has 15 residues. Trimming took 6 bases from V and 4 from J; bases not matched to a gene: 5. Germline V gene data show CDR1 as LNHNV and CDR2 as YYDKDF (reference sequence). CDR3 in DNA: TGTGCCACCAGTTTAGCGGGAGGCCCCACCGGGGAGCTGTTTTTT. Protein product: CATSLAGGPTGELFF.

This clone was recorded once. The chain recombines TRBV4-1 with TRBJ2-1; 12 positions agree with TRBD2. The CDR3 covers 16 residues. CDR1 is MGHRA, CDR2 YSYEKL, per germline. V trimming: 5 bases; J trimming: 6 bases; junction bases outside the gene matches: 8. For the CDR3, the DNA is TGCGCCAGCAGCTCCACTAGCGGGGGGAGTAGCAATGAGCAGTTCTTC. Encoded protein: CASSSTSGGSSNEQFF.

The rearrangement links TRBV4-3 to TRBJ2-7, with 8 positions matching TRBD1. V dropped 4 bases and J dropped 1; count of bases not matched to a gene: 3. The germline V gene encodes CDR1 LGHNA and CDR2 YSLEER. The length of the CDR3 is 14 residues. CDR3 bases: TGCGCCAGCAGCCGAGGACAGGGTTCCTACGAGCAGTACTTC. Translation: CASSRGQGSYEQYF.

Concerning this clone: This CDR3 is also generated by other DNA sequences in the sample. The DNA of the CDR3 is TGTGCCAGCAGCCAAGGACAGGAGCAGTACTTC. This sequence encodes CASSQGQEQYF. The V gene is TRBV3-1 (or the pseudogene TRBV3-2), the J gene TRBJ2-7, with a tentative D call TRBD1 (5 bases). Germline-derived CDR1 and CDR2 are LGHDT and YNNKEL (reference sequence). Trimming removed 1 base from V and 7 bases from J, with 5 bases in between. The length of the CDR3 is 11 residues.

This clone came up a few times. The CDR3 DNA reads as TGTGCCAGCAGTCGAAGGGACAGACCGAACACTGAAGCTTTCTTT. This encodes CASSRRDRPNTEAFF. The V and J genes are TRBV6-2 or TRBV6-3 and TRBJ1-1; 7 bases agree with TRBD1. V dropped 5 bases and J dropped 1; count of bases not matched to a gene: 7. The CDR3 consists of 15 residues. Germline V CDR1 and CDR2: MNHEY, SVGEGT.

This chain connects TRBV21-1 to TRBJ2-7; TRBD2 reflects the table's D call only, with no check against the DNA. TRBV21-1 is a recognized pseudogene. The CDR3 loop spans 16 amino acids. The DNA of the CDR3 is TGTGCCAGCAGCAAAGCAGGGACTAGCGGGACCTACGAGCAGTACTTC. Amino acids: CASSKAGTSGTYEQYF.

The chain combines TRBV6-5 with TRBJ1-4; 11 positions match TRBD1. Germline V gene sequence: CDR1 MNHEY, CDR2 SVGAGI. The CDR3 length is 14 residues. V was pared by 4 bases and J by 6 bases, with 1 base of the junction left unmatched. The CDR3 is CASSSDRGHEKLFF. CDR3 in DNA: TGTGCCAGCAGTTCGGACAGGGGGCATGAAAAACTGTTTTTT.

The DNA of the CDR3 is TGTGCCAGCAGCCCCCTAGCGGGGACCTACAATGAGCAGTTCTTC. Amino acids: CASSPLAGTYNEQFF. The chain carries TRBV14 and TRBJ2-1; the match to TRBD2 covers 9 bases. CDR3 length equals 15 residues. The V segment lost 4 bases and the J segment 2 bases; nucleotides outside the gene matches: 3. CDR1 is SGHDN and CDR2 is FVKESK in the germline V gene.

In this sample, this clone turned up once. The chain couples TRBV7-9 to TRBJ2-6, with no clear D. CDR1 is SEHNR and CDR2 is FQNEAQ in the germline V gene (reference sequence). The V gene lost 0 bases and the J gene lost 0 bases, with 9 bases spanning the gap. The CDR3 sequence is 17 residues long. The CDR3 is CASSLAWAVSGANVLTF. Written as DNA, the CDR3 is TGTGCCAGCAGCTTAGCATGGGCCGTCTCTGGGGCCAACGTCCTGACTTTC.

The genes are TRBV7-9 and TRBJ2-7, with D perhaps TRBD1 (7 bases). V lost 5 bases to trimming and J lost 3 bases, with 14 bases between them. CDR1 is SEHNR, CDR2 FQNEAQ, per germline (reference sequence). The CDR3 is made up of 14 amino acids. This CDR3 reads CASSQGGTDYEQYF. The CDR3 region has the DNA TGTGCCAGCAGCCAAGGGGGGACAGACTACGAGCAGTACTTC.

Only a few counts were recorded for this clone. The chain combines TRBV5-6 with TRBJ2-7; D uncertain. Looked up from germline, CDR1 is SGHDT and CDR2 is YYEEEE. V gave up 2 bases and J gave up 7 bases, with 19 bases separating them. The CDR3 sequence is 15 residues long. The CDR3: CASSLTHSPVWEQYF. The CDR3 DNA reads as TGTGCCAGCAGCTTAACACACAGCCCAGTTTGGGAGCAGTACTTC. Filled out from reference TRBV5-6 and TRBJ2-7, the complete variable domain reads DAGVTQSPTHLIKTRGQQVTLRCSPKSGHDTVSWYQQALGQGPQFIFQYYEEEERQRGNFPDRFSGHQFPNYSSELNVNALLLGDSALYLCASSLTHSPVWEQYFGPGTRLTVT.

The gene calls are TRBV7-9 and TRBJ2-7; 7 bases fit TRBD2. V trimming: 9 bases; J trimming: 3 bases; junction bases outside the gene matches: 20. The CDR3 contains 17 residues. Germline-derived CDR1 and CDR2 are SEHNR and FQNEAQ (reference sequence). This CDR3 reads CARKVGMGGLCNYEQYF. The CDR3 bases are TGTGCCAGGAAGGTCGGAATGGGAGGGCTTTGCAACTACGAGCAGTACTTC. Variable domain in full (rest from reference TRBV7-9 and TRBJ2-7): DTGVSQNPRHKITKRGQNVTFRCDPISEHNRLYWYRQTLGQGPEFLTYFQNEAQLEKSRLLSDRFSAERPKGSFSTLEIQRTEQGDSAMYLCARKVGMGGLCNYEQYFGPGTRLTVT.

The chain carries TRBV29-1 and TRBJ2-7, with D tentatively TRBD2 (6 bases). Trimming stripped 6 bases from V and 1 base from J, with 19 bases between. Germline V gene sequence: CDR1 SQVTM, CDR2 ANQGSEA. This CDR3 contains 15 residues. CDR3 nucleotides: TGCAGCGTCGCGGGGCTTCTCCAACTTTCCTACGAGCAGTACTTC. Protein sequence: CSVAGLLQLSYEQYF.

The chain has TRBV10-1 and TRBJ2-7, with 13 bases lining up with TRBD2. The ends lost 0 bases at V and 6 bases at J; junction bases unmatched: 11. This CDR3 spans 18 amino acids. The germline V gene has CDR1 WNHNN and CDR2 SYGVQD (reference sequence). The CDR3 loop is CASSESYLGLAGVREQYF. The CDR3 DNA reads as TGCGCCAGCAGTGAGTCCTATTTAGGACTAGCGGGAGTTCGCGAGCAGTACTTC.

The chain recombines TRBV28 with TRBJ2-6; the match to TRBD1 covers 10 bases. The germline gives CDR1 MDHEN, CDR2 SYDVKM. V lost 5 bases, J lost 0 bases, and 7 bases stayed unmatched. This CDR3 is built from 18 residues. The CDR3 here is CASSPSGQGPSGANVLTF. DNA for the CDR3: TGTGCCAGCAGTCCCTCGGGACAGGGGCCCTCTGGGGCCAACGTCCTGACTTTC.

This chain joins TRBV4-1 and TRBJ1-1; 7 nucleotides line up with TRBD1. In germline, CDR1 is MGHRA, CDR2 YSYEKL. V shed 1 base, J shed 4 bases, and the junction held 6 bases outside the gene matches. The CDR3 spans 15 residues. The CDR3 bases are TGCGCCAGCAGCCAAGTGGAGGGGGCTGGCACTGAAGCTTTCTTT. It yields the protein CASSQVEGAGTEAFF.

In regard to this clone: Relative to the germline gene, one junction end is altered; a read error may explain this. The chain carries TRBV6-6 and TRBJ1-1; no clear D gene. The CDR3 extends over 8 amino acids. CDR1 and CDR2 from the germline V gene are MNHNY and SVGAGI (reference sequence). The CDR3 sequence is CASSHALF. The CDR3 nucleotides are TGTGCCAGCAGCCATGCCCTATTT.

The V call is TRBV12-3 or TRBV12-4, the J call TRBJ2-7, with TRBD2 matching over 7 bases. The V gene end was trimmed by 5 bases and the J gene end by 4 bases; junction bases not matched to a gene: 5. The CDR3 has 13 amino acids. CDR3 nucleotides: TGTGCCAGCAGTCCCGGGACTAAATACGAGCAGTACTTC. Translating it yields CASSPGTKYEQYF.

This chain uses TRBV7-9 with TRBJ1-2; perhaps TRBD1 as D (5 bases). The CDR3 has 13 amino acids. V gave up 7 bases and J gave up 0 bases, with 9 bases separating them. Germline assignment: CDR1 SEHNR and CDR2 FQNEAQ (reference sequence). The CDR3 bases are TGTGCCAGCATGGACACTACTAACTATGGCTACACCTTC. Its protein product is CASMDTTNYGYTF.

The chain employs TRBV3-1 (or the pseudogene TRBV3-2) and TRBJ2-5; D gene ambiguous. The germline V gene encodes CDR1 LGHDT and CDR2 YNNKEL (reference sequence). Between the trimmed V and J ends, which lost 0 bases and 7 bases, there was a span of 12 bases. The CDR3 has 14 amino acids. CDR3 region: CASSQDKLRLTQYF. As DNA, the CDR3 is TGTGCCAGCAGCCAAGATAAGCTCCGTCTGACCCAGTACTTC.

The genes are TRBV18 and TRBJ2-7; 9 bases fit TRBD1. The CDR3 has 16 residues. Germline lookup yields CDR1 KGHSH and CDR2 LQKENI. V was pared by 0 bases and J by 2 bases, with 5 bases of the junction left unmatched. DNA of the CDR3: TGTGCCAGCTCACCACCGTCGGGACAGGGAACCTACGAGCAGTACTTC. This encodes CASSPPSGQGTYEQYF.

Here the CDR3 DNA reads TGTGCCAGCAGTTATCGGTTTCGGGACAGAAATCAGCCCCAGCATTTT. Translation: CASSYRFRDRNQPQHF. The gene calls are TRBV6-2 or TRBV6-3 and TRBJ1-5; 7 bases agree with TRBD1. CDR3 size: 16 residues. V trimming: 3 bases; J trimming: 4 bases; junction bases outside the gene matches: 9. The germline V gene has CDR1 MNHEY and CDR2 SVGEGT.

CDR3 in amino acids: CASRRTSGISYEQYF. The CDR3, as DNA: TGTGCCAGCAGGAGGACTAGCGGGATCTCCTACGAGCAGTACTTC. This rearrangement joins TRBV28 to TRBJ2-7; TRBD2 matches at 12 bases. J lost 0 bases, V lost 6 bases, and 3 bases had no gene match. CDR1 MDHEN and CDR2 SYDVKM come from the germline V gene. There are 15 residues in the CDR3.

This clone was observed a handful of times. The chain joins TRBV6-5 to TRBJ2-7; possible D gene TRBD2, 5 bases. V was trimmed by 2 bases and J by 2 bases, leaving 10 bases between them. The germline CDR1 and CDR2 sequences are MNHEY and SVGAGI. This CDR3 contains 14 residues. CDR3 in DNA: TGTGCCAGCAGTTACCGGGGAAACGCCTACGAGCAGTACTTC. It specifies CASSYRGNAYEQYF.

This clone was picked up a small number of times. V and J are TRBV11-2 and TRBJ2-5; TRBD2 matches 8 bases. J lost 2 bases, V lost 1 base, and 0 bases had no gene match. Looked up from germline, CDR1 is SGHAT and CDR2 is FQNNGV. The CDR3 totals 14 residues. CDR3 nucleotide sequence: TGTGCCAGCAGCTTAGCGGGAGGGCAAGAGACCCAGTACTTC. Its protein product is CASSLAGGQETQYF.